This paragraph reports one T cell receptor beta chain. Its antigen is currently unknown. The data originate from a study of radiotherapy plus CTLA-4 blockade in lung cancer. Study-wide background: Among enrolled patients, approximately 18% responded and 31% achieved disease control.

Regarding the study as a whole: Early clone dynamics of blood T cells, plus interferon-beta, reportedly predicted response best.

Assay used: immunoSEQ multiplex PCR; TCRdb lists only in-frame clones, some missing. The table lists more than 35,000 clones, 85% to 90% of them singletons. The CDR3 is made up of 13 amino acids. Germline CDR1 reads LGHNA; CDR2 reads YSLEER. V lost 0 bases to trimming and J lost 6 bases, with 9 bases between them. This TCR was recovered from a human donor with non-small cell lung cancer who had stable disease on radiotherapy plus ipilimumab. The rearrangement uses TRBV4-3 and TRBJ2-7; D is perhaps TRBD2 (5 bases). The sample in question was peripheral blood, obtained from a patient treated with radiotherapy plus ipilimumab. The CDR3 is CASSQDREGEQYF. CDR3 bases: TGCGCCAGCAGCCAAGATCGAGAGGGCGAGCAGTACTTC.